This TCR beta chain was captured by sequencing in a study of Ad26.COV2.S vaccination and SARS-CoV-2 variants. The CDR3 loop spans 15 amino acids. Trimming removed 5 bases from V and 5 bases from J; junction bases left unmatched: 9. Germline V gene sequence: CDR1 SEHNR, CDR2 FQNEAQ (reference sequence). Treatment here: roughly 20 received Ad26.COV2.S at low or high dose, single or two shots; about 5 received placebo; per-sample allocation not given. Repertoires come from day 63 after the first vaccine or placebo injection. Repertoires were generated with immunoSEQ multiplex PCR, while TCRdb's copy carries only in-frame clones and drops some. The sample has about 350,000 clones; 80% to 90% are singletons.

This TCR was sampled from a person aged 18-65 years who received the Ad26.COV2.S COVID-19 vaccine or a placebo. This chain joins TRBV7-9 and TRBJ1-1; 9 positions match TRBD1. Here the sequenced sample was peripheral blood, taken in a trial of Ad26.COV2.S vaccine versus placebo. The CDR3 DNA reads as TGTGCCAGCAGCACCAACAGGGGGCGATGGACTGAAGCTTTCTTT. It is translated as CASSTNRGRWTEAFF.